The 12 T cell receptor beta chains in this list originate from one sample, sequenced in a study of control samples from healthy donors and cancer patients. Data came from immunoSEQ multiplex PCR; TCRdb stores just in-frame clones and leaves some out. The sample includes about 140,000 clones, 85% to 90% of them seen just once. Source material: blood. These receptors all stem from a man aged 18 to 29 in good health.

The rearrangement joins TRBV28 to TRBJ2-5; 8 bases match TRBD2. Trimming at V came to 6 bases and at J to 4 bases, leaving 10 bases not matched to a gene. This CDR3 has 15 amino acids. Germline lookup yields CDR1 MDHEN and CDR2 SYDVKM. CDR3 bases: TGTGCCAGCAGGCCGAGCGGGGGCATGGGAGAGACCCAGTACTTC. Protein: CASRPSGGMGETQYF.

The genes are TRBV29-1 and TRBJ2-1; D unresolved. Germline loops: CDR1 SQVTM, CDR2 ANQGSEA. V was shortened by 6 bases and J by 15 bases, with 15 bases between the two germline ends. The CDR3 length is 10 residues. The CDR3 DNA reads TGCAGCGTCCACACCCCTGTTCGGTTCTTC. This translates into CSVHTPVRFF.

The rearrangement uses TRBV7-9 and TRBJ1-6; D call uncertain. There are 16 residues in the CDR3. Germline V gene data show CDR1 as SEHNR and CDR2 as FQNEAQ (reference sequence). Trimming stripped 5 bases from V and 0 bases from J, with 11 bases between. The CDR3 loop is CASSPGRSSYNSPLHF. The DNA of the CDR3 is TGTGCCAGCAGCCCTGGACGGTCCTCCTATAATTCACCCCTCCACTTT.

This clone was seen once. The rearrangement uses TRBV15 and TRBJ2-7, with D perhaps TRBD1 (6 bases). The V gene's germline CDR1 is LNHNV and CDR2 YYDKDF (reference sequence). The V gene lost 0 bases and the J gene lost 4 bases, with 7 bases spanning the gap. The CDR3 loop spans 13 amino acids. CDR3 protein: CATSRDQGYEQYF. Written as DNA, the CDR3 is TGTGCCACCAGCAGAGATCAGGGGTACGAGCAGTACTTC.

The V gene is TRBV9, the J gene TRBJ1-2; a weak D match, TRBD1 (6 bases). This CDR3 spans 16 amino acids. Deletions cut 0 bases from V and 1 base from J, with 13 bases between. Per germline, CDR1 SGDLS and CDR2 YYNGEE. This CDR3 reads CASSVGFQGINYGYTF. The DNA of the CDR3 is TGTGCCAGCAGCGTAGGGTTCCAGGGGATTAACTATGGCTACACCTTC.

CDR3 DNA sequence: TGTGCTAGTGGGCATGGACAGACCCCCTACAATGAGCAGTTCTTC. It encodes CASGHGQTPYNEQFF. The chain links TRBV12-5 to TRBJ2-1, with TRBD1 as a possible D gene (6 bases). The CDR3 runs 15 residues. The V end was cut by 6 bases, the J end by 2 bases, with 14 bases between. Germline assignment: CDR1 LGHNT and CDR2 FRNRAP. Full variable domain (rest looked up from reference TRBV12-5 and TRBJ2-1): DARVTQTPRHKVTEMGQEVTMRCQPILGHNTVFWYRQTMMQGLELLAYFRNRAPLDDSGMPKDRFSAEMPDATLATLKIQPSEPRDSAVYFCASGHGQTPYNEQFFGPGTRLTVL.

This clone was observed a handful of times. This chain uses TRBV5-4 with TRBJ1-6; possibly TRBD1 for D (5 bases). V shed 4 bases and J shed 6 bases, with 11 bases lying between them. The CDR3 runs to 14 residues. Germline CDR1 and CDR2: SGHNT and YYREEE (reference sequence). Here the CDR3 reads CASSAGTGNSPLHF. For the CDR3, the DNA is TGTGCCAGCAGCGCCGGGACGGGTAATTCACCCCTCCACTTT.

As DNA, the CDR3 is TGTGCCAGCAGCCAAGATCGGAATGAGCAGTTCTTC. It is translated as CASSQDRNEQFF. This rearrangement joins TRBV4-2 to TRBJ2-1; D is undetermined. CDR1 LGHNA and CDR2 YNFKEQ come from the germline V gene. V lost 0 bases and J 7 bases, leaving 4 bases between the germline ends. The CDR3 loop spans 12 amino acids.

This clone appeared once. This CDR3 is CASSLSQSGANVLTF. For the CDR3, the DNA is TGCGCCAGCAGCTTGAGTCAGTCTGGGGCCAACGTCCTGACTTTC. The V and J genes are TRBV5-1 and TRBJ2-6; the D is unclear. The V end lost 1 base, the J end lost 1 base, and 6 bases lay between the germline ends. This CDR3 contains 15 residues. From germline, CDR1 is SGHRS and CDR2 YFSETQ.

The CDR3 is CASSSLAGVGDTQYF. In nucleotides, the CDR3 is TGTGCCAGCAGCTCACTAGCGGGGGTTGGAGATACGCAGTATTTT. The rearrangement joins TRBV5-6 to TRBJ2-3; 11 bases are shared with TRBD2. The CDR3 sequence is 15 residues long. Trimming took 3 bases from V and 5 from J; bases not matched to a gene: 5. Germline V lookup: CDR1 SGHDT, CDR2 YYEEEE.

This rearrangement joins TRBV7-2 to TRBJ2-2; 7 nucleotides agree with TRBD1. The CDR3 has 16 amino acids. CDR1 and CDR2 (germline): SGHTA, FQGNSA. V was pared by 5 bases and J by 3 bases, with 9 bases of the junction left unmatched. The CDR3 nucleotides are TGTGCCAGCAGCACCGGGACAGCGCCGTACACCGGGGAGCTGTTTTTT. Translated: CASSTGTAPYTGELFF. Using reference TRBV7-2 and TRBJ2-2 for the parts outside the CDR3, the full variable domain is GAGVSQSPSNKVTEKGKDVELRCDPISGHTALYWYRQSLGQGLEFLIYFQGNSAPDKSGLPSDRFSAERTGGSVSTLTIQRTQQEDSAVYLCASSTGTAPYTGELFFGEGSRLTVL.

The chain joins TRBV28 to TRBJ2-2; 9 nucleotides align to TRBD2. CDR3 size: 15 residues. Germline V gene data show CDR1 as MDHEN and CDR2 as SYDVKM. The V and J ends lost 5 bases and 6 bases, in that order; junction bases with no gene match: 7. In DNA, the CDR3 is TGTGCCAGCAGTCCGAGCGGGGGGAAATCCGGGGAGCTGTTTTTT. This codes for CASSPSGGKSGELFF.